The entry below gives a single T cell receptor beta chain sequence along with its context. The data derive from a study of blood T cell repertoires in COVID-19. The V gene's germline CDR1 is SGHRS and CDR2 YFSETQ. The CDR3 extends over 14 amino acids. V shed 4 bases and J shed 5 bases, with 15 bases lying between them. Using immunoSEQ multiplex PCR, the repertoire was profiled, and TCRdb retains in-frame clones only, with some absent. This sample carries roughly 250,000 clones, approximately 91% of them seen once, and the ten largest clones take approximately 1.3%. This receptor was identified in a human donor in a cohort exposed to, infected with or recovered from COVID-19 (not recorded which). The donor label of this sample is uncertain. Sequencing was done on a sample of PBMCs or T cells enriched from blood (not recorded which). This chain links TRBV5-1 with TRBJ2-5; D is perhaps TRBD1 (6 bases). CDR3 residues: CASSGGRVHETQYF. The CDR3 DNA follows: TGCGCCAGCAGCGGGGGCAGGGTTCACGAGACCCAGTACTTC.